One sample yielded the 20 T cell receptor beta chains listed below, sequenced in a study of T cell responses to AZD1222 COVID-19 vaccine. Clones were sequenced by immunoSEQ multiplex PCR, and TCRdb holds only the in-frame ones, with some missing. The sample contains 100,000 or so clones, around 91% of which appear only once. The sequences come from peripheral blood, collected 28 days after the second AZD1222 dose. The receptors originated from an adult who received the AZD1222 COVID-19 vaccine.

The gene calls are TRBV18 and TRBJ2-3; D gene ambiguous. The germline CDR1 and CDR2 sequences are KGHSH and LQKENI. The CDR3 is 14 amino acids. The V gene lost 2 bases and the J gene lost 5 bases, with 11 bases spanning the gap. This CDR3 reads CASSPAGPRDTQYF. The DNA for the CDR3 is TGTGCCAGCTCACCAGCCGGACCGAGAGATACGCAGTATTTT.

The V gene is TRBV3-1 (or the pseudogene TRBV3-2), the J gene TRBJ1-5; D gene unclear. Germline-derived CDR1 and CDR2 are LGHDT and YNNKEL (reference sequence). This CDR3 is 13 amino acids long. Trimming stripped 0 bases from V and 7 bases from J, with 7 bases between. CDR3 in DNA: TGTGCCAGCAGCCAAGATGAGACCCAGCCCCAGCATTTT. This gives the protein CASSQDETQPQHF.

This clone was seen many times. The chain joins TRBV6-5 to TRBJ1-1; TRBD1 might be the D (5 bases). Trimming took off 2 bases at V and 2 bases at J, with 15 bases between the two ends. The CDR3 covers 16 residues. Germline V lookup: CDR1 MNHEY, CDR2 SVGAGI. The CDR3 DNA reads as TGTGCCAGCAGTTACGGTTCAGGGCTTACAAACACTGAAGCTTTCTTT. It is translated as CASSYGSGLTNTEAFF.

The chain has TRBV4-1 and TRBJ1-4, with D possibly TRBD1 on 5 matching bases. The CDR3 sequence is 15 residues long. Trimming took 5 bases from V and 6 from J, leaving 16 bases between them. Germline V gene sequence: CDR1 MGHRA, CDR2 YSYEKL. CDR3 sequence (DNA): TGCGCCAGCAGCGAGGGAAGAGGGGAAGATGAAAAACTGTTTTTT. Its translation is CASSEGRGEDEKLFF.

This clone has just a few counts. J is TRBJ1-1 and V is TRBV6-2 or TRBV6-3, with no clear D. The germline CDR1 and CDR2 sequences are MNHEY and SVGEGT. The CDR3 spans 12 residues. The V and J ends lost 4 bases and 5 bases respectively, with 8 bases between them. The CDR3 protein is CASSWGWTEAFF. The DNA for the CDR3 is TGTGCCAGCAGTTGGGGTTGGACTGAAGCTTTCTTT.

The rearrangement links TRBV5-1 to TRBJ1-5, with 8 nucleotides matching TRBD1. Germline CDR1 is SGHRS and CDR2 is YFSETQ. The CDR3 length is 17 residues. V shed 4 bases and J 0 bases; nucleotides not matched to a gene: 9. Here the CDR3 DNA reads TGCGCCAGCAGCCAGGGGACAGGACTCAATAGCAATCAGCCCCAGCATTTT. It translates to CASSQGTGLNSNQPQHF.

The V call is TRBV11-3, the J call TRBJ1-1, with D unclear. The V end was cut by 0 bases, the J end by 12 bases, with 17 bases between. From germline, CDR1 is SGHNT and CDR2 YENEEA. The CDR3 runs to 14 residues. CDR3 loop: CASSLDVDRAGTFF. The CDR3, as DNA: TGTGCCAGCAGCTTAGACGTAGACCGCGCTGGAACTTTCTTT. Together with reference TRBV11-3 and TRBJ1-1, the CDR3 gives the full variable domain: EAGVVQSPRYKIIEKKQPVAFWCNPISGHNTLYWYLQNLGQGPELLIRYENEEAVDDSQLPKDRFSAERLKGVDSTLKIQPAELGDSAVYLCASSLDVDRAGTFFGQGTRLTVV.

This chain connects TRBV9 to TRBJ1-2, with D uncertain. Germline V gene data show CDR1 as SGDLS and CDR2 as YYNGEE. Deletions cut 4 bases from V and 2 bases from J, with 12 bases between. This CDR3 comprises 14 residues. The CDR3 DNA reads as TGTGCCAGCAGCCCCCACCGGACCAACTATGGCTACACCTTC. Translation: CASSPHRTNYGYTF.

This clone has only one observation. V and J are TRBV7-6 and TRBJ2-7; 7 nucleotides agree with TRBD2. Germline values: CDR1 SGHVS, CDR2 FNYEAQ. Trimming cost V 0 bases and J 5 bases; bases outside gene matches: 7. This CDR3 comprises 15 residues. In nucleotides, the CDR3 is TGTGCCAGCAGCTTAGCGGGGGGAGGGACGAACGAGCAGTACTTC. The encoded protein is CASSLAGGGTNEQYF.

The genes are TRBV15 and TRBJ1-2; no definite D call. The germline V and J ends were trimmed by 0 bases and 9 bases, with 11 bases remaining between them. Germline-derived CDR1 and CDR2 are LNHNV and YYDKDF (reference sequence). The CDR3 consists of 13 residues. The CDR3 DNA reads TGTGCCACCAGCAGAGAGGCAGGACTAAGCTACACCTTC. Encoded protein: CATSREAGLSYTF.

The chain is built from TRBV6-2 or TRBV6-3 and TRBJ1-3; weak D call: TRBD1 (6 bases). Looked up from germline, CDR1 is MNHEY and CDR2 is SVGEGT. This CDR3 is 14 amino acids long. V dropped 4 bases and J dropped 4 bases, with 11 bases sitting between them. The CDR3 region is CASSFTGSGNTIYF. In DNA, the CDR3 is TGTGCCAGCAGTTTCACAGGGTCAGGAAACACCATATATTTT.

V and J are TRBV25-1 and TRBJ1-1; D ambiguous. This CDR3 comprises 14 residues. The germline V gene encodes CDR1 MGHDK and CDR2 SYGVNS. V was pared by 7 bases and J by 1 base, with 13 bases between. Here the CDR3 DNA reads TGTGCCAGCATGTCGTCGGCCGGGAACACTGAAGCTTTCTTT. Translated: CASMSSAGNTEAFF.

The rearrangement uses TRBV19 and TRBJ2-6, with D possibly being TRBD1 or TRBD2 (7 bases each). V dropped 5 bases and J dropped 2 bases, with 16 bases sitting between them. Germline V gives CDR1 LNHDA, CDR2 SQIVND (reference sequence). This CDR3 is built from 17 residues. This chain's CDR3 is CASSPRQGGAGANVLTF. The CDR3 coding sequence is TGTGCCAGTAGTCCCCGACAGGGAGGGGCTGGGGCCAACGTCCTGACTTTC.

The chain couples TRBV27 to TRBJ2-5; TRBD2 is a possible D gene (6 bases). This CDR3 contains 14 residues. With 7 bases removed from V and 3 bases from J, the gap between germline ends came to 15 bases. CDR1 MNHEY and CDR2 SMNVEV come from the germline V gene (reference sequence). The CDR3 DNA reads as TGTGCCAGCAAGTCGTGGGGGGAAAAAGAGACCCAGTACTTC. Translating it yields CASKSWGEKETQYF.

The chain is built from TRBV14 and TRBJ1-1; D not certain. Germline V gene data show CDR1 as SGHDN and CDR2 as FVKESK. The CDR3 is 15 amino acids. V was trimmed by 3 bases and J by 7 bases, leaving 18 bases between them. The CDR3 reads CASSQARKTVFEAFF. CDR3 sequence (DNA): TGTGCCAGCAGCCAGGCGAGGAAGACGGTGTTTGAAGCTTTCTTT.

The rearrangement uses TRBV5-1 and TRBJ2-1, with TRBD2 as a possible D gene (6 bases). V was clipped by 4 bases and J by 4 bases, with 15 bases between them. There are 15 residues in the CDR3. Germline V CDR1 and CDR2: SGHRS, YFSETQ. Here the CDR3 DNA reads TGCGCCAGCAGCCCGAATCCGGGACTTTACAATGAGCAGTTCTTC. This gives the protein CASSPNPGLYNEQFF.

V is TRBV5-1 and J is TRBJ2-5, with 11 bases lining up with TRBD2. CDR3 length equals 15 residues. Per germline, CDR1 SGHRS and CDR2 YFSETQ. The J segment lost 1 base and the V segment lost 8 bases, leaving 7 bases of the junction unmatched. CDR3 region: CASRPGLAVQETQYF. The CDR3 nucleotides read TGCGCCAGTCGACCGGGACTAGCGGTCCAAGAGACCCAGTACTTC.

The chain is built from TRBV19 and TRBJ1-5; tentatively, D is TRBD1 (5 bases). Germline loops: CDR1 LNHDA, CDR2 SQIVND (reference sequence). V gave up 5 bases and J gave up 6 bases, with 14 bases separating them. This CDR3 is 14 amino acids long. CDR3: CASSSGSRVQPQHF. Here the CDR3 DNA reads TGTGCCAGTAGTTCCGGATCCAGGGTTCAGCCCCAGCATTTT.

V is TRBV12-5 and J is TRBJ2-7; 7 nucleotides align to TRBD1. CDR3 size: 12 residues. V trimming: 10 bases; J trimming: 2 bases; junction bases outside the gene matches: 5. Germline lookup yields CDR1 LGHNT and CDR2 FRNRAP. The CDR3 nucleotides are TGTGCTAAGACAGGGCCAACCTACGAGCAGTACTTC. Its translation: CAKTGPTYEQYF.

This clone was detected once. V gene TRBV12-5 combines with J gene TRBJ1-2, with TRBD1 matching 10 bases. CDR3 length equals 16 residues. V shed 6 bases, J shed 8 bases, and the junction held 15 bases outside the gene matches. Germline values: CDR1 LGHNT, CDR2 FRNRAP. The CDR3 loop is CASGNDRGRQSGGYTF. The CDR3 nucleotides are TGTGCTAGTGGGAATGACAGGGGGCGCCAGTCTGGGGGCTACACCTTC.